Listed below are T cell receptor beta chains from one sample, sequenced in a study of blood T cell repertoires in COVID-19. Sequencing was performed with immunoSEQ multiplex PCR; in TCRdb, only in-frame clones are kept and a portion is missing. The top ten clones hold 1.4% of a sample with 350,000 to 500,000 clones, about 88% of them seen once. Sequenced sample: PBMCs or T cells enriched from blood (not recorded which). Source of these receptors: a woman aged 18-29 years who had been exposed to COVID-19. The CDR3 runs from the conserved cysteine through the conserved F or W. The order of the fields is D gene, V gene, clone size, J gene, CDR3 DNA, CDR3 protein. D genes are given only for firm matches. Size tells how often a clone was seen (once, few, many) or the class of an expanded clone, and some rows leave it out.

d_gene: TRBD2
v_gene: TRBV25-1
abundance: once
j_gene: TRBJ2-3
CDR3nt: TGTGCCAGCAGAGGACTAGCGGGGGGCGGCACAGATACGCAGTATTTT
CDR3aa: CASRGLAGGGTDTQYF

d_gene: -
v_gene: TRBV4-1
abundance: -
j_gene: TRBJ2-7
CDR3nt: TGCGCCAGCAGCCAAGGACCGGGCGAGCAGTACTTC
CDR3aa: CASSQGPGEQYF

d_gene: -
v_gene: TRBV6-5
abundance: -
j_gene: TRBJ2-7
CDR3nt: TGTGCCAGCAGGATCGGGAGAGCCTACGAGCAGTACTTC
CDR3aa: CASRIGRAYEQYF

d_gene: -
v_gene: TRBV7-2
abundance: once
j_gene: TRBJ2-7
CDR3nt: TGTGCCAGCAGCTCTCTGGGGGGACCCTACGAGCAGTACTTC
CDR3aa: CASSSLGGPYEQYF

d_gene: TRBD2
v_gene: TRBV18
abundance: -
j_gene: TRBJ2-5
CDR3nt: TGTGCCAGCTCACCGGGACTAGCGGGGGCATGGGAGACCCAGTACTTC
CDR3aa: CASSPGLAGAWETQYF

d_gene: -
v_gene: TRBV10-3
abundance: -
j_gene: TRBJ1-5
CDR3nt: TGTGCCATCAGTGTTTCGGGGGATCAGCCCCAGCATTTT
CDR3aa: CAISVSGDQPQHF

d_gene: -
v_gene: TRBV6-2/TRBV6-3
abundance: -
j_gene: TRBJ2-7
CDR3nt: TGTGCCAGCAGCGGGAGACCAAACGAGCAGTACTTC
CDR3aa: CASSGRPNEQYF

d_gene: TRBD1
v_gene: TRBV19
abundance: -
j_gene: TRBJ2-7
CDR3nt: TGTGCCAGTAGTATTTCGGGGACAGCCTACGAGCAGTACTTC
CDR3aa: CASSISGTAYEQYF

d_gene: -
v_gene: TRBV10-3
abundance: -
j_gene: TRBJ1-6
CDR3nt: TGTGCCATCAGTGAGGACAGTAATTCACCCCTCCACTTT
CDR3aa: CAISEDSNSPLHF

d_gene: TRBD2
v_gene: TRBV10-3
abundance: -
j_gene: TRBJ2-7
CDR3nt: TGTGCCACCTTGGGGGGGGTGAACGAGCAGTACTTC
CDR3aa: CATLGGVNEQYF

d_gene: TRBD1
v_gene: TRBV2
abundance: few
j_gene: TRBJ2-5
CDR3nt: TGTGCCAGCAGTGAAAGAGGGACAGGGCTCTTTACAGAGACCCAGTACTTC
CDR3aa: CASSERGTGLFTETQYF

d_gene: -
v_gene: TRBV28
abundance: -
j_gene: TRBJ1-6
CDR3nt: TGTGCCAGCAGTTTGAGGGACACCTATAATTCACCCCTCCACTTT
CDR3aa: CASSLRDTYNSPLHF

d_gene: -
v_gene: TRBV3-1/TRBV3-2
abundance: -
j_gene: TRBJ1-4
CDR3nt: TGTGCCAGCAGCCCTCTAGGAGGAACTAATGAAAAACTGTTTTTT
CDR3aa: CASSPLGGTNEKLFF

d_gene: TRBD1
v_gene: TRBV30
abundance: -
j_gene: TRBJ1-5
CDR3nt: TGTGCCTGGAGTGGGACAGGGGGGGTTTACGAAAAAGGCAATCAGCCCCAGCATTTT
CDR3aa: CAWSGTGGVYEKGNQPQHF

d_gene: -
v_gene: TRBV4-1
abundance: -
j_gene: TRBJ2-7
CDR3nt: TGCGCCAGCAGCCGGGACACCCTGGTAACCTACGAGCAGTACTTC
CDR3aa: CASSRDTLVTYEQYF

d_gene: -
v_gene: TRBV7-2
abundance: -
j_gene: TRBJ1-6
CDR3nt: TGTGCCAGCAGGACGGGGGGCACCTATAATTCACCCCTCCACTTT
CDR3aa: CASRTGGTYNSPLHF

d_gene: -
v_gene: TRBV24-1
abundance: few
j_gene: TRBJ2-7
CDR3nt: TGTGCCACCAGTGACGGAGCGGGCCTCTCCTACGAGCAGTACTTC
CDR3aa: CATSDGAGLSYEQYF

d_gene: TRBD2
v_gene: TRBV3-1/TRBV3-2
abundance: -
j_gene: TRBJ2-3
CDR3nt: TGTGCCAGCAGCCGCAGGACTAGCGCCCTGATAGATACGCAGTATTTT
CDR3aa: CASSRRTSALIDTQYF

d_gene: TRBD2
v_gene: TRBV7-2
abundance: -
j_gene: TRBJ2-3
CDR3nt: TGTGCCAGCAGGGACCAAAGGACTAGCGGGACAGATGTAAGAGATACGCAGTATTTT
CDR3aa: CASRDQRTSGTDVRDTQYF

d_gene: TRBD1
v_gene: TRBV7-9
abundance: -
j_gene: TRBJ2-5
CDR3nt: TGTGCCAGCAGCTTAACAGGGGACAACCAAGAGACCCAGTACTTC
CDR3aa: CASSLTGDNQETQYF

d_gene: TRBD1
v_gene: TRBV3-1/TRBV3-2
abundance: -
j_gene: TRBJ2-7
CDR3nt: TGTGCCAGCAGCCAGCAAGACAGGGGCGAGCAGTACTTC
CDR3aa: CASSQQDRGEQYF

d_gene: TRBD1
v_gene: TRBV11-2
abundance: -
j_gene: TRBJ2-5
CDR3nt: TGTGCCAGCAGCTTACTAGTCGGACAGGGGAAAGAGACCCAGTACTTC
CDR3aa: CASSLLVGQGKETQYF

d_gene: -
v_gene: TRBV14
abundance: -
j_gene: TRBJ2-1
CDR3nt: TGTGCCAGCAGCCAAGCCGACACTTCCCGTAATGAGCAGTTCTTC
CDR3aa: CASSQADTSRNEQFF

d_gene: TRBD2
v_gene: TRBV4-1
abundance: -
j_gene: TRBJ2-2
CDR3nt: TGCGCCAGCAGCCAACGACTAGCGGGAGGGCCGCTCACCGGGGAGCTGTTTTTT
CDR3aa: CASSQRLAGGPLTGELFF

d_gene: -
v_gene: TRBV7-8
abundance: -
j_gene: TRBJ2-3
CDR3nt: TGTGCCAGCAGCTACGGGACTTTCACAGATACGCAGTATTTT
CDR3aa: CASSYGTFTDTQYF

d_gene: TRBD2
v_gene: TRBV5-1
abundance: -
j_gene: TRBJ2-2
CDR3nt: TGCGCCAGCAGCTTACCCTTAGGACTAGTTAACACCGGGGAGCTGTTTTTT
CDR3aa: CASSLPLGLVNTGELFF

d_gene: TRBD1
v_gene: TRBV15
abundance: -
j_gene: TRBJ2-1
CDR3nt: TGTGCCACCAGCCGACAGGGGGAGTACGATGAGCAGTTCTTC
CDR3aa: CATSRQGEYDEQFF

d_gene: TRBD2
v_gene: TRBV28
abundance: -
j_gene: TRBJ2-1
CDR3nt: TGTGCCAGCAGATCCGGGACTAGCGTTATCAATGAGCAGTTCTTC
CDR3aa: CASRSGTSVINEQFF

d_gene: TRBD2
v_gene: TRBV10-2
abundance: -
j_gene: TRBJ2-1
CDR3nt: TGCGCCAGCCTATACTCGGGGGGGCGGGAAACCAGCGGGGTGGGCAATGAGCAGTTCTTC
CDR3aa: CASLYSGGRETSGVGNEQFF

d_gene: TRBD1
v_gene: TRBV5-4
abundance: -
j_gene: TRBJ2-2
CDR3nt: TGTGCCAGCAGCTTGGAGGGGGCAGAGGCCGGGGAGCTGTTTTTT
CDR3aa: CASSLEGAEAGELFF

d_gene: TRBD1
v_gene: TRBV7-6
abundance: -
j_gene: TRBJ1-1
CDR3nt: TGTGCCAGCAGCTTATCGACAGGGGAGAGTATGAACACTGAAGCTTTCTTT
CDR3aa: CASSLSTGESMNTEAFF

d_gene: -
v_gene: TRBV15
abundance: -
j_gene: TRBJ1-2
CDR3nt: TGTGCCACCAGCAGAGGCAGGGATTATGGCTACACCTTC
CDR3aa: CATSRGRDYGYTF

d_gene: TRBD1
v_gene: TRBV7-9
abundance: -
j_gene: TRBJ2-7
CDR3nt: TGTGCCAGCAGCCAACCGGGACAGGGAGCCTACGAGCAGTACTTC
CDR3aa: CASSQPGQGAYEQYF

d_gene: -
v_gene: TRBV3-1/TRBV3-2
abundance: -
j_gene: TRBJ2-5
CDR3nt: TGTGCCAGCAGGCGTAAGGGGGGGGCCCCCCTGGAGACCCAGTACTTC
CDR3aa: CASRRKGGAPLETQYF

d_gene: TRBD2
v_gene: TRBV7-2
abundance: -
j_gene: TRBJ2-2
CDR3nt: TGTGCCAGCAGCTTAACGGCGGGAGCTGGGGAGCTGTTTTTT
CDR3aa: CASSLTAGAGELFF

d_gene: TRBD1
v_gene: TRBV5-5
abundance: -
j_gene: TRBJ1-5
CDR3nt: TGTGCCAGCAGCCCAGGGGGAAATCAGCCCCAGCATTTT
CDR3aa: CASSPGGNQPQHF

d_gene: -
v_gene: TRBV12-3/TRBV12-4
abundance: -
j_gene: TRBJ1-1
CDR3nt: TGTGCCAGCAGCTCGGGGACTGAAGCTTTCTTT
CDR3aa: CASSSGTEAFF

d_gene: TRBD1
v_gene: TRBV18
abundance: -
j_gene: TRBJ1-1
CDR3nt: TGTGCCAGCTCACAACAGGGGGCAGGTATAGCTTTCTTT
CDR3aa: CASSQQGAGIAFF

d_gene: TRBD2
v_gene: TRBV27
abundance: -
j_gene: TRBJ2-7
CDR3nt: TGTGCCAGCACCTCGTTAGCGGGAAAGTACGAGCAGTACTTC
CDR3aa: CASTSLAGKYEQYF

d_gene: -
v_gene: TRBV18
abundance: -
j_gene: TRBJ2-5
CDR3nt: TGTGCCAGCTCACCTCGGAAGGGGATCCAAGAGACCCAGTACTTC
CDR3aa: CASSPRKGIQETQYF

d_gene: TRBD1
v_gene: TRBV28
abundance: -
j_gene: TRBJ1-2
CDR3nt: TGTGCCAGCAGTACAACCGGGACAGTTTATGGCTACACCTTC
CDR3aa: CASSTTGTVYGYTF

d_gene: -
v_gene: TRBV5-5
abundance: -
j_gene: TRBJ1-3
CDR3nt: TGTGCCAGCAGCGTTGAGGATCTCGGAAACACCATATATTTT
CDR3aa: CASSVEDLGNTIYF

d_gene: -
v_gene: TRBV10-3
abundance: -
j_gene: TRBJ1-2
CDR3nt: TGTGCCATCAGTGAGTCGACACCTGGGAGTTACGGCTACACCTTC
CDR3aa: CAISESTPGSYGYTF

d_gene: -
v_gene: TRBV27
abundance: once
j_gene: TRBJ1-2
CDR3nt: TGTGCCAGCAGTTTTCTCCCTACAGGAGAAGGCTATGGCTACACCTTC
CDR3aa: CASSFLPTGEGYGYTF